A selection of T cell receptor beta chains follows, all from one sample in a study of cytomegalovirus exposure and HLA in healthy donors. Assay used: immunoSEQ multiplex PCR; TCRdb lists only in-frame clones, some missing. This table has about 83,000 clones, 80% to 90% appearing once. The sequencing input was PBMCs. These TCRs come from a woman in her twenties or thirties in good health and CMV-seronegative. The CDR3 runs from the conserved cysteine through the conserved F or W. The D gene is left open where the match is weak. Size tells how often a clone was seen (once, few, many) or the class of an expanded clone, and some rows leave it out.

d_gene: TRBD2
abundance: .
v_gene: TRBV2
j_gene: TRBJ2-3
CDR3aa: CASSELAGLSLTQYF
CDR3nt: TGTGCCAGCAGTGAACTAGCGGGGCTTTCCTTAACGCAGTATTTT

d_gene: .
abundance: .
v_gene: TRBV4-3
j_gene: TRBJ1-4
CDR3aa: CASSRGYTNEKLFF
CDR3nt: TGCGCCAGCAGTCGGGGATACACTAATGAAAAACTGTTTTTT

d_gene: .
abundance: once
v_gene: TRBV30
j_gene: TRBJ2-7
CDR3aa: CASYTKGLYEQYF
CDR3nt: TGTGCCTCTTACACCAAGGGACTTTACGAGCAGTACTTC

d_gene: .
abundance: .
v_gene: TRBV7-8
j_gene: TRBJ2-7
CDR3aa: CASSLVLDGYEQYF
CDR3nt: TGTGCCAGCAGCTTAGTTCTCGACGGGTACGAGCAGTACTTC

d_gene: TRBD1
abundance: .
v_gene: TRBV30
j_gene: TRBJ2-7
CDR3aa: CAWSSGTGAYEQYF
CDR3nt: TGTGCCTGGAGTTCTGGGACAGGGGCCTACGAGCAGTACTTC

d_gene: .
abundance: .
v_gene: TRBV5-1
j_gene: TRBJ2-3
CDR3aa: CASSLTGVSADTQYF
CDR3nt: TGCGCCAGCAGCTTAACGGGAGTGTCGGCAGATACGCAGTATTTT

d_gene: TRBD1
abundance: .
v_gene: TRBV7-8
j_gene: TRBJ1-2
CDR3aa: CASSWRTGSYGYTF
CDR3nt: TGTGCCAGCAGCTGGAGGACAGGGAGCTATGGCTACACCTTC

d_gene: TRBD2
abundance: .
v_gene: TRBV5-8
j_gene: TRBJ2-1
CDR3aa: CASSRKGGTSGGSYNEQFF
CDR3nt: TGTGCCAGCAGCAGAAAAGGGGGGACTAGCGGGGGCTCCTACAATGAGCAGTTCTTC

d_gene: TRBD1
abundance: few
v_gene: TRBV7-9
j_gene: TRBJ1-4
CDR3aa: CASSFRQGGEKLFF
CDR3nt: TGTGCCAGCAGCTTCAGACAGGGGGGTGAAAAACTGTTTTTT

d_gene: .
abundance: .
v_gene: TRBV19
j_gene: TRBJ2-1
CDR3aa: CASSMGGRGSGNEQFF
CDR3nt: TGTGCCAGTAGTATGGGGGGGAGGGGGTCGGGTAATGAGCAGTTCTTC

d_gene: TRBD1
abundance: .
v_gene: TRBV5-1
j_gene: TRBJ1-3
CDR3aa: CASSLIPTISGGSGNTIYF
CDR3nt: TGCGCCAGCAGCTTAATACCAACTATTTCAGGGGGATCTGGAAACACCATATATTTT

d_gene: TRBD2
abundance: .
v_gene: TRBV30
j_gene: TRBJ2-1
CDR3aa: CAWIPPGTSGVAQFF
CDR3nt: TGTGCCTGGATCCCTCCCGGGACTAGCGGGGTAGCGCAGTTCTTC